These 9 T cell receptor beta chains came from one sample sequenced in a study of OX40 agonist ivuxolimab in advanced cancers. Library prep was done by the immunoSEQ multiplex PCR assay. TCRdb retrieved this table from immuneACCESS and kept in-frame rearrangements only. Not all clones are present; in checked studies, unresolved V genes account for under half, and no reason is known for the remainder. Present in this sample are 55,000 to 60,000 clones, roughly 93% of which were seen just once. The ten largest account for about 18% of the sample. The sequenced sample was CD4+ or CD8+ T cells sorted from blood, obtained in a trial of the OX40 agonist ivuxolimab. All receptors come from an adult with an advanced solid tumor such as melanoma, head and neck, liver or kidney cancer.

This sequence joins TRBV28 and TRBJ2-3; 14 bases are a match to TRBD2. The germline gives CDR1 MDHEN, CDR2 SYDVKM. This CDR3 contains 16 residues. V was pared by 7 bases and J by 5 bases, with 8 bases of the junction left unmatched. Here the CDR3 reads CASKTTGTSGGDTQYF. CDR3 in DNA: TGTGCCAGCAAGACTACCGGGACTAGCGGGGGAGATACGCAGTATTTT.

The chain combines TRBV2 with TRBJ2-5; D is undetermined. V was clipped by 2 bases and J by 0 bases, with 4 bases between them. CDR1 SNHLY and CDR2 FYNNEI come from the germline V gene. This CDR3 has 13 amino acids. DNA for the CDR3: TGTGCCAGCAGTGAACCTTACCAAGAGACCCAGTACTTC. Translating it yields CASSEPYQETQYF.

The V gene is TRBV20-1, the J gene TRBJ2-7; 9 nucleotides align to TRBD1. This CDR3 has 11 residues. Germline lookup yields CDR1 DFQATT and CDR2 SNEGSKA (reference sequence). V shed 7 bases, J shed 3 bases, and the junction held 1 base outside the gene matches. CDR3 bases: TGCAGTGGACAGGGGGTCTACGAGCAGTACTTC. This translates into CSGQGVYEQYF.

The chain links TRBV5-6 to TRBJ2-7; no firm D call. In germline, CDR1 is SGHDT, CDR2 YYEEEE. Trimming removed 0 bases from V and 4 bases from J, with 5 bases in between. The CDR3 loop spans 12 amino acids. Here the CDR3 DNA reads TGTGCCAGCAGCTTGGAAGGGTACGAGCAGTACTTC. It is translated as CASSLEGYEQYF.

The CDR3 loop reads CASSFRRDAVGEQYF. CDR3 sequence (DNA): TGTGCCAGCAGCTTCCGACGGGACGCTGTTGGCGAGCAGTACTTC. J is TRBJ2-7 and V is TRBV14, with D perhaps TRBD1 or TRBD2 (5 bases each). The CDR3 runs 15 residues. Germline V gene lookup returns CDR1 SGHDN and CDR2 FVKESK. The V gene lost 5 bases and the J gene lost 6 bases, with 20 bases spanning the gap.

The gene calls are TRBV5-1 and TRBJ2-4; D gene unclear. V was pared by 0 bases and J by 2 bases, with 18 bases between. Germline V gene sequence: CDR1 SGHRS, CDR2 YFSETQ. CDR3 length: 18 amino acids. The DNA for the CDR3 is TGCGCCAGCAGCTTGGCCGGTCTAGAAACCCGCACCAAAAACATTCAGTACTTC. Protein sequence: CASSLAGLETRTKNIQYF.

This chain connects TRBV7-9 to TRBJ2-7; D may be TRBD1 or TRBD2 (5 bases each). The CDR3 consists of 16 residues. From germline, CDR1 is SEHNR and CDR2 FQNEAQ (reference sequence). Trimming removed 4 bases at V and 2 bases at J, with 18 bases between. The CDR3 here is CASSSTWGNDAYEQYF. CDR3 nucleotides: TGTGCCAGCAGCTCGACGTGGGGGAACGACGCCTACGAGCAGTACTTC.

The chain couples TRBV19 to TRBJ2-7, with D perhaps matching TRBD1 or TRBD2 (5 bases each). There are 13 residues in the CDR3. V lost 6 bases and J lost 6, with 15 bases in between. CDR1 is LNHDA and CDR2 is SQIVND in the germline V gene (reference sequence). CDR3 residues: CASRPGALGEQYF. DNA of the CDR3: TGTGCCAGTAGACCCGGGGCCTTGGGCGAGCAGTACTTC.

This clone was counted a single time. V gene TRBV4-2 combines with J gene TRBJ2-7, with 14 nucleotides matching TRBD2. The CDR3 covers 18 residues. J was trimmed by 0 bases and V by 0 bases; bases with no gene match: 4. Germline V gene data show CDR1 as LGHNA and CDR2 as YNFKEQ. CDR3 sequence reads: CASSQERTSGRSSYEQYF. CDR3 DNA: TGTGCCAGCAGCCAAGAAAGGACTAGCGGGAGGAGCTCCTACGAGCAGTACTTC.